This entry lists 8 T cell receptor beta chains sequenced from one sample in a study of cytomegalovirus exposure and HLA in healthy donors. The PCR employed 60 Vbeta primers together with 13 Jbeta primers. Repertoires were generated with immunoSEQ multiplex PCR, while TCRdb's copy carries only in-frame clones and drops some. The sample yields roughly 150,000 clones, 84% seen once. The sample consisted of PBMCs. These receptors were collected from a man under 40 in good health and CMV-seronegative.

The V call is TRBV7-9, the J call TRBJ2-5; TRBD2 agrees at 14 bases. The CDR3 extends over 17 amino acids. The trim removed 5 bases at V and 5 bases at J, leaving 10 bases unmatched. CDR1 and CDR2 (germline): SEHNR, FQNEAQ (reference sequence). The CDR3 is CASSLGLAGGRSETQYF. In nucleotides, the CDR3 is TGTGCCAGCAGCCTTGGACTAGCGGGAGGCCGATCTGAGACCCAGTACTTC.

The V gene is TRBV7-2, the J gene TRBJ2-7; D is perhaps TRBD1 (6 bases). Trimming stripped 2 bases from V and 4 bases from J, with 15 bases between. The CDR3 runs 15 residues. Germline assignment: CDR1 SGHTA and CDR2 FQGNSA. CDR3 coding DNA: TGTGCCAGCAGCTTACTACAGGGCCTTGGTTACGAGCAGTACTTC. Its protein is CASSLLQGLGYEQYF.

In nucleotides, the CDR3 is TGTGCCAGCAGTCCGGTTTATGAAAATCAGCCCCAGCATTTT. This encodes CASSPVYENQPQHF. This chain joins TRBV2 and TRBJ1-5; no reliable D call. The CDR3 runs to 14 residues. Germline V CDR1 and CDR2: SNHLY, FYNNEI. The V gene lost 5 bases and the J gene lost 4 bases, with 12 bases spanning the gap.

The CDR3 nucleotides read TGTGCCAGCAGTTACCAGGGTGTGGGTGGCTACACCTTC. It yields the protein CASSYQGVGGYTF. This rearrangement joins TRBV6-5 to TRBJ1-2; the D gene is possibly TRBD1 (5 bases). The CDR3 extends over 13 amino acids. The germline V gene has CDR1 MNHEY and CDR2 SVGAGI. Trimming cost V 2 bases and J 7 bases, with 11 bases left between them.

This chain joins TRBV7-9 and TRBJ2-1, with 9 positions matching TRBD2. Germline V gives CDR1 SEHNR, CDR2 FQNEAQ (reference sequence). The CDR3 totals 17 residues. After removal of 0 bases from V and 5 bases from J, the junction contained 8 bases not matched to a gene. Here the CDR3 reads CASSLARIAGDHNEQFF. The CDR3, as DNA: TGTGCCAGCAGCTTAGCGCGGATAGCGGGAGATCACAATGAGCAGTTCTTC.

This clone is a singleton in its sample. This chain joins TRBV5-4 and TRBJ2-7; 7 nucleotides agree with TRBD1. Germline CDR1 is SGHNT and CDR2 is YYREEE (reference sequence). The V and J ends lost 4 bases and 2 bases, in that order; junction bases with no gene match: 6. The CDR3 extends over 14 amino acids. The CDR3 DNA follows: TGTGCCAGCAGCCCAAAGGGACAGACCTACGAGCAGTACTTC. It yields the protein CASSPKGQTYEQYF.

The chain couples TRBV5-4 to TRBJ2-7; unclear D gene. CDR3 length equals 14 residues. Trimming stripped 2 bases from V and 2 bases from J, with 11 bases between. Germline V gene sequence: CDR1 SGHNT, CDR2 YYREEE (reference sequence). In DNA form, the CDR3 reads TGTGCCAGCAGCTTATCTGAGCAAACCTACGAGCAGTACTTC. It codes for CASSLSEQTYEQYF.

This clone has just a few counts. V gene TRBV10-3 combines with J gene TRBJ1-6; D gene unclear. Trimming removed 5 bases from V and 6 bases from J, with 11 bases in between. This CDR3 region has 14 residues. The germline V gene encodes CDR1 ENHRY and CDR2 SYGVKD. The CDR3 here is CAISLQDFNSPLHF. In nucleotides, the CDR3 is TGTGCCATCAGTCTTCAGGACTTTAATTCACCCCTCCACTTT.